This T cell receptor beta chain stems from a study of cytotoxic CD8 clonotypes in ibrutinib-treated CLL. Profiled with immunoSEQ multiplex PCR; TCRdb holds only in-frame clones, not every one. The top ten clones hold about 15% of a sample with some 65,000 clones, roughly 50% of them seen once. Investigators sourced 1.5 to 2 micrograms of genomic DNA from cryopreserved PBMCs for TCR beta libraries. Study-wide results and limits: The clonality went up when patients responded to ibrutinib and dropped back toward baseline at progression. Public clonotypes were uncommon and contracted or stayed stable on treatment.

This clone was recorded only once. Its antigen is unidentified. The source was PBMCs, collected after 12 months of ibrutinib treatment. The sequence came from a human donor with chronic lymphocytic leukemia.

CDR3 coding DNA: TGCGCCAGCAGCTTTTCGGCAGGCCGTTTTATTGGGCAGTACTTC. Translation gives CASSFSAGRFIGQYF. The chain has TRBV5-1 and TRBJ2-7; D call uncertain. The CDR3 consists of 15 residues. Trimming took off 2 bases at V and 9 bases at J, with 21 bases between the two ends. Germline V gene lookup returns CDR1 SGHRS and CDR2 YFSETQ.